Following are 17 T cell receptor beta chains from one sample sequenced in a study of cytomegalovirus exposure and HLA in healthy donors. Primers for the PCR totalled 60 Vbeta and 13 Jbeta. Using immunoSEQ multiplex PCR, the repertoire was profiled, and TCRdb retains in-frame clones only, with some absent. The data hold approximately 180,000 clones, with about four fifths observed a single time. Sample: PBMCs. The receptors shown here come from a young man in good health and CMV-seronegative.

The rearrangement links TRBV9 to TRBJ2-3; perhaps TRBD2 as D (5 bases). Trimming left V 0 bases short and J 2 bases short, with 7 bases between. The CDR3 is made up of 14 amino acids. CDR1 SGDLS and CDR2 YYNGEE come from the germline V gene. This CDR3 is CASSVDGDTDTQYF. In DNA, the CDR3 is TGTGCCAGCAGCGTAGACGGGGACACAGATACGCAGTATTTT.

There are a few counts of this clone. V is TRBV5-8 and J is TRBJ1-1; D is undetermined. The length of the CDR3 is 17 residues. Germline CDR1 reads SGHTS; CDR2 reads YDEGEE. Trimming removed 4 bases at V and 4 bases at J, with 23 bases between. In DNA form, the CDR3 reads TGTGCCAGCAGCCCTAGTGCCGCGGATTTGTTGGGCACTGAAGCTTTCTTT. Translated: CASSPSAADLLGTEAFF.

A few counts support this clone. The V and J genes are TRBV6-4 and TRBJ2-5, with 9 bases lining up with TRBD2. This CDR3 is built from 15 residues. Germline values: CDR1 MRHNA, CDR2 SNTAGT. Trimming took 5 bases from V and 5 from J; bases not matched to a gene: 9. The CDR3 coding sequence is TGTGCCAGCAGTTCGTCGGCGGGGGGGAGGGAGACCCAGTACTTC. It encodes CASSSSAGGRETQYF.

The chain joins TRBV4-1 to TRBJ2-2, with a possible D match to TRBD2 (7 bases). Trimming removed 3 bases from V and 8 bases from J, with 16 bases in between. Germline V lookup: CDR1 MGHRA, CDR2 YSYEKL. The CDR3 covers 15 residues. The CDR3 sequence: CASSQGRGAGGELFF. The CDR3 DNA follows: TGCGCCAGCAGCCAGGGCCGGGGGGCTGGGGGGGAGCTGTTTTTT.

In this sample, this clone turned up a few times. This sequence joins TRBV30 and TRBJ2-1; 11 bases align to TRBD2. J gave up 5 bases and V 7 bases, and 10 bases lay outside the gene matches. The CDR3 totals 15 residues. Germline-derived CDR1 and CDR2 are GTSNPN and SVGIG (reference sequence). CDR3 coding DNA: TGTGCCTACAATTCCGGGACTAGCGGAAACAATGAGCAGTTCTTC. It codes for CAYNSGTSGNNEQFF.

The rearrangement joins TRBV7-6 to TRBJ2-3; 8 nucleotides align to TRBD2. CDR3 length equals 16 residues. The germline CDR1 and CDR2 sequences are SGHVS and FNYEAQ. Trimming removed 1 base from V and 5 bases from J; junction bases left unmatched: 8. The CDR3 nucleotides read TGTGCCAGCAGCTTAGAGCCGGGGGGGCAGGGAGATACGCAGTATTTT. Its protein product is CASSLEPGGQGDTQYF.

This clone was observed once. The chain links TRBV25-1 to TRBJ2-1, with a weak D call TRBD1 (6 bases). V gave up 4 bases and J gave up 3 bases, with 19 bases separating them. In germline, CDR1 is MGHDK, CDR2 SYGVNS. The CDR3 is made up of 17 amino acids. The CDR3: CASSGSIGTRLYNEQFF. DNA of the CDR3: TGTGCCAGCAGTGGGAGTATCGGGACAAGACTCTACAATGAGCAGTTCTTC.

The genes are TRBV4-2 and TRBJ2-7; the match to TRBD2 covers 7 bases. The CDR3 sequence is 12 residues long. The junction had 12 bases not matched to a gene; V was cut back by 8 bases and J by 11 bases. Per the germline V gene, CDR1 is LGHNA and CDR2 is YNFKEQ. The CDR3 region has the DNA TGTGCCAGCCCTTTTCTCAACGCGGGAGAGTACTTC. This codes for CASPFLNAGEYF.

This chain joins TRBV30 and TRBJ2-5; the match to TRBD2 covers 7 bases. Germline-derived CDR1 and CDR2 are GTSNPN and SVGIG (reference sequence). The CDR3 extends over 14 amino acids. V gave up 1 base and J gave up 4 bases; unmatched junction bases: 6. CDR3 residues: CAWSGRGVPETQYF. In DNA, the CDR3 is TGTGCCTGGAGTGGTCGGGGGGTCCCAGAGACCCAGTACTTC. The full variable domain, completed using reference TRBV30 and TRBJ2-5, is SQTIHQWPATLVQPVGSPLSLECTVEGTSNPNLYWYRQAAGRGLQLLFYSVGIGQISSEVPQNLSASRPQDRQFILSSKKLLLSDSGFYLCAWSGRGVPETQYFGPGTRLLVL.

This chain's CDR3 is CASSLVYRGREQYF. The DNA for the CDR3 is TGTGCCAGCAGCTTAGTTTACAGGGGGCGCGAGCAGTACTTC. The chain is built from TRBV11-3 and TRBJ2-7; 9 bases align to TRBD1. J lost 6 bases, V lost 1 base, and 4 bases had no gene match. The CDR3 sequence is 14 residues long. Germline V CDR1 and CDR2: SGHNT, YENEEA.

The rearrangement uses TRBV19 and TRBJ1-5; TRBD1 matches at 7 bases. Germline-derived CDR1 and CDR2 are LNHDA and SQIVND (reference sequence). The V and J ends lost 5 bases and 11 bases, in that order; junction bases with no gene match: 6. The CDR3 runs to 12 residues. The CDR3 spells CASSLDRLTQHF. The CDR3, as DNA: TGTGCCAGTAGTTTGGACAGGCTTACCCAGCATTTT.

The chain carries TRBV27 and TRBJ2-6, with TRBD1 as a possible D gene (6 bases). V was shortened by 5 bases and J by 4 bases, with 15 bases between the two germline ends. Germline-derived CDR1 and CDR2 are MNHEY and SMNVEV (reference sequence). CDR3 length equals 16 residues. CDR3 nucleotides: TGTGCCAGCAGTACGACAGGTAGTGCGGGGGCCAACGTCCTGACTTTC. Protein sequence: CASSTTGSAGANVLTF.

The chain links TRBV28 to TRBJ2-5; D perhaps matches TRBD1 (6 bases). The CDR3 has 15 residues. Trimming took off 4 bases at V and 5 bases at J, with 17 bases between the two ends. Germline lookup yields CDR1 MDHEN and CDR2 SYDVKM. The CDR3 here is CASSSPPQGDETQYF. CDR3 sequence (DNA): TGTGCCAGCAGTTCCCCGCCACAGGGTGATGAGACCCAGTACTTC.

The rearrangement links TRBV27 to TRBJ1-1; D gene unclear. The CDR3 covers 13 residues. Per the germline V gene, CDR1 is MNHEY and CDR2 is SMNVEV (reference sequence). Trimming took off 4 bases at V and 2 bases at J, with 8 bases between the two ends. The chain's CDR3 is CASSYGPNTEAFF. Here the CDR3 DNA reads TGTGCCAGCAGTTATGGGCCAAACACTGAAGCTTTCTTT.

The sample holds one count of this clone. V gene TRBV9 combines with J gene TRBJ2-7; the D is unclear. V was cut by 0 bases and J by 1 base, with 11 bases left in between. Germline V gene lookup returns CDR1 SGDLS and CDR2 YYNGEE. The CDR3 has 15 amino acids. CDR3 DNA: TGTGCCAGCAGCGTAGAGCCGTACGGTTCCTACGAGCAGTACTTC. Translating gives CASSVEPYGSYEQYF.

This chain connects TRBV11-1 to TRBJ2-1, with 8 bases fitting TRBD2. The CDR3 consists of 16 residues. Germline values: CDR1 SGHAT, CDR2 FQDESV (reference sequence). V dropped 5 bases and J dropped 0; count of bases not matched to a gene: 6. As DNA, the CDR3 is TGTGCCAGCAGCCCCACCGGGACTAGCTCCTACAATGAGCAGTTCTTC. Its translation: CASSPTGTSSYNEQFF.

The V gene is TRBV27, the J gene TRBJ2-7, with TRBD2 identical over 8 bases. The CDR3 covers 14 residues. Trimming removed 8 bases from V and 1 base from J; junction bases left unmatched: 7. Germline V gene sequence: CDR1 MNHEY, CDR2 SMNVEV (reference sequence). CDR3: CASGPGGRSYEQYF. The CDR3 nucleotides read TGTGCCAGCGGCCCCGGCGGGAGGTCCTACGAGCAGTACTTC.